The 24 T cell receptor beta chains below were found in one sample sequenced in a study of post-analysis software for immune sequencing data. The TCR beta cDNA libraries carried unique molecular identifiers. TCRdb re-analysed the PCR reads in MiXCR, keeping a single row per CDR3 protein. The sample carries approximately 730,000 distinct CDR3 sequences, approximately 44% recorded once. Study-level results: Five or six TRBV segments, TRBV5-6, TRBV5-1 and TRBV20-1 among them, were found more frequent in patients than controls.

Antigens for these TCRs are unknown. Sequencing was carried out using blood. All receptors derive from a girl between 10 and 17 years old with multiple sclerosis.

DNA of the CDR3: TGCAGCGTTGAAGATGACAGGGCCATCCTTAGGGAGACCCAGTACTTC. Protein sequence: CSVEDDRAILRETQYF. This rearrangement joins TRBV29-1 to TRBJ2-5; 7 bases map to TRBD1. CDR1 is SQVTM and CDR2 is ANQGSEA in the germline V gene. This CDR3 has 16 residues. Trimming took 0 bases from V and 5 from J; bases not matched to a gene: 12. The full variable domain, in which reference TRBV29-1 and TRBJ2-5 provide the parts outside the CDR3, is SAVISQKPSRDICQRGTSLTIQCQVDSQVTMMFWYRQQPGQSLTLIATANQGSEATYESGFVIDKFPISRPNLTFSTLTVSNMSPEDSSIYLCSVEDDRAILRETQYFGPGTRLLVL.

In its sample, this clonotype was seen a few times. The CDR3 protein is CASSRRQGAAGYGYTF. The CDR3 bases are TGTGCCAGCAGTAGAAGACAGGGGGCAGCGGGCTATGGCTACACCTTC. This chain connects TRBV6-1 to TRBJ1-2; 10 nucleotides line up with TRBD1. Looked up from germline, CDR1 is MNHNS and CDR2 is SASEGT. With V trimmed by 5 bases and J by 4 bases, 10 bases remained unmatched. The CDR3 loop spans 16 amino acids.

V usage is TRBV29-1 and J usage is TRBJ1-2; D is perhaps TRBD1 (6 bases). Germline-derived CDR1 and CDR2 are SQVTM and ANQGSEA. The CDR3 length is 13 residues. V gave up 7 bases and J gave up 5 bases, with 17 bases separating them. The CDR3 nucleotides are TGCAGCGCCAAGTCCGGGGGCGGGTATGGCTACACCTTC. Translated, it gives CSAKSGGGYGYTF. The full variable domain, its missing parts supplied by reference TRBV29-1 and TRBJ1-2, is SAVISQKPSRDICQRGTSLTIQCQVDSQVTMMFWYRQQPGQSLTLIATANQGSEATYESGFVIDKFPISRPNLTFSTLTVSNMSPEDSSIYLCSAKSGGGYGYTFGSGTRLTVV.

The rearrangement joins TRBV6-5 to TRBJ1-1; D is possibly TRBD1 (6 bases). This CDR3 spans 14 amino acids. The germline CDR1 and CDR2 sequences are MNHEY and SVGAGI. With 0 bases removed from V and 4 bases from J, the gap between germline ends came to 9 bases. This CDR3 reads CASSYSRGGTEAFF. In nucleotides, the CDR3 is TGTGCCAGCAGTTACTCGAGAGGGGGCACTGAAGCTTTCTTT.

This clonotype came up a few times. The rearrangement joins TRBV7-9 to TRBJ2-5; D is ambiguous. V was cut by 5 bases and J by 5 bases, with 9 bases left in between. This CDR3 contains 12 residues. CDR1 and CDR2 (germline): SEHNR, FQNEAQ (reference sequence). This CDR3 reads CASSQKGETQYF. Here the CDR3 DNA reads TGTGCCAGCAGCCAAAAAGGGGAGACCCAGTACTTC.

The chain has TRBV27 and TRBJ2-5; 13 bases line up with TRBD2. This CDR3 region has 14 residues. The V and J ends lost 6 bases and 11 bases, in that order; junction bases with no gene match: 9. The germline V gene has CDR1 MNHEY and CDR2 SMNVEV (reference sequence). CDR3 residues: CASRRLAGGEEQYF. The CDR3 bases are TGTGCCAGCAGAAGACTAGCGGGAGGTGAAGAGCAGTACTTC.

This clonotype was seen a single time. This chain links TRBV20-1 with TRBJ2-3, with D possibly matching TRBD2 (5 bases). V shed 5 bases and J shed 3 bases, with 18 bases lying between them. Germline V gives CDR1 DFQATT, CDR2 SNEGSKA (reference sequence). The CDR3 length is 15 residues. Here the CDR3 reads CSAHRGWEMTDTQYF. CDR3 coding DNA: TGCAGTGCTCACCGAGGGTGGGAGATGACAGATACGCAGTATTTT.

This clonotype was counted only a few times. This chain connects TRBV29-1 to TRBJ2-3, with 7 bases matching TRBD1. From germline, CDR1 is SQVTM and CDR2 ANQGSEA. J gave up 4 bases and V 6 bases, and 7 bases lay outside the gene matches. This CDR3 region has 13 residues. Here the CDR3 reads CSVTRQGPDTQYF. CDR3 sequence (DNA): TGCAGCGTCACCCGACAGGGTCCAGATACGCAGTATTTT.

The DNA of the CDR3 is TGCGCCAGCAGCTTGGGACAGGGGATGGAGACCCAGTACTTC. Residues: CASSLGQGMETQYF. The rearrangement links TRBV5-1 to TRBJ2-7; 8 bases agree with TRBD1. The J call is in doubt because the DNA end fits TRBJ2-5 better. Per germline, CDR1 SGHRS and CDR2 YFSETQ. The CDR3 has 14 amino acids.

The chain couples TRBV5-1 to TRBJ2-3, with unresolved D. Germline CDR1 is SGHRS and CDR2 is YFSETQ. The germline V and J ends were trimmed by 1 base and 6 bases, with 9 bases remaining between them. This CDR3 is built from 13 residues. CDR3 nucleotide sequence: TGCGCCAGCAGCTTGAAAGCGATGGATACGCAGTATTTT. It specifies CASSLKAMDTQYF. Full variable domain (rest looked up from reference TRBV5-1 and TRBJ2-3): KAGVTQTPRYLIKTRGQQVTLSCSPISGHRSVSWYQQTPGQGLQFLFEYFSETQRNKGNFPGRFSGRQFSNSRSEMNVSTLELGDSALYLCASSLKAMDTQYFGPGTRLTVL.

This clonotype appeared a single time. This chain joins TRBV9 and TRBJ2-5; 7 positions agree with TRBD1. Trimming took 0 bases from V and 4 from J; bases not matched to a gene: 6. There are 15 residues in the CDR3. Germline V gene data show CDR1 as SGDLS and CDR2 as YYNGEE. CDR3 coding DNA: TGTGCCAGCAGCGTAGACAGGGGCGACGGAGAGACCCAGTACTTC. Its translation is CASSVDRGDGETQYF.

This clonotype appeared a single time. The chain couples TRBV7-2 to TRBJ2-7, with D perhaps TRBD1 (6 bases). The CDR3 length is 14 residues. Germline CDR1 reads SGHTA; CDR2 reads FQGNSA. V lost 3 bases to trimming and J lost 2 bases, with 11 bases between them. The chain's CDR3 is CASSFNAGAYEQYF. CDR3 nucleotide sequence: TGTGCCAGCAGCTTTAACGCAGGGGCCTACGAGCAGTACTTC.

The rearrangement links TRBV29-1 to TRBJ2-7; TRBD1 agrees at 9 bases. The CDR3 is 16 residues long. Germline V lookup: CDR1 SQVTM, CDR2 ANQGSEA. Trimming took 0 bases from V and 2 from J; bases not matched to a gene: 8. The CDR3 sequence: CSVEETGQGYTYEQYF. For the CDR3, the DNA is TGCAGCGTTGAAGAGACGGGACAGGGCTATACCTACGAGCAGTACTTC.

The V call is TRBV29-1, the J call TRBJ2-5; D is perhaps TRBD1 (5 bases). The V gene's germline CDR1 is SQVTM and CDR2 ANQGSEA. This CDR3 is built from 14 residues. V lost 3 bases and J lost 1, with 12 bases in between. The CDR3 is CSVELVGAQETQYF. The DNA for the CDR3 is TGCAGCGTTGAGCTCGTAGGGGCCCAAGAGACCCAGTACTTC.

The genes are TRBV29-1 and TRBJ2-1; 10 bases line up with TRBD2. CDR1 SQVTM and CDR2 ANQGSEA come from the germline V gene. Losses at the gene ends were 0 bases for V and 12 bases for J; bases not matched to a gene: 14. There are 16 residues in the CDR3. The CDR3 reads CSVEERRTSGNFRQFF. The CDR3 nucleotides read TGCAGCGTTGAAGAACGACGTACTAGCGGGAATTTTAGGCAGTTCTTC.

The chain recombines TRBV5-1 with TRBJ2-3; no reliable D call. Germline CDR1 is SGHRS and CDR2 is YFSETQ. Between the trimmed V and J ends, which lost 0 bases and 0 bases, there was a span of 14 bases. This CDR3 has 17 amino acids. CDR3 loop: CASSLVGRPTSTDTQYF. Written as DNA, the CDR3 is TGCGCCAGCAGCTTGGTTGGACGCCCAACTAGCACAGATACGCAGTATTTT.

This chain links TRBV6-6 with TRBJ2-4; TRBD1 matches at 7 bases. CDR3 length: 15 amino acids. Germline CDR1 reads MNHNY; CDR2 reads SVGAGI (reference sequence). The V and J ends lost 5 bases and 4 bases, in that order; junction bases with no gene match: 8. This CDR3 is CASSTTGARKNIQYF. CDR3 bases: TGTGCCAGCAGTACCACAGGGGCGAGAAAAAACATTCAGTACTTC.

The genes are TRBV7-9 and TRBJ2-3; D is ambiguous. The V gene lost 8 bases and the J gene lost 9 bases, with 15 bases spanning the gap. Germline V gives CDR1 SEHNR, CDR2 FQNEAQ (reference sequence). The CDR3 runs to 12 residues. CDR3 DNA: TGTGCCAGCCCAGGTGGATTGGGCACGCAGTATTTT. It specifies CASPGGLGTQYF. Full variable domain (rest looked up from reference TRBV7-9 and TRBJ2-3): DTGVSQNPRHKITKRGQNVTFRCDPISEHNRLYWYRQTLGQGPEFLTYFQNEAQLEKSRLLSDRFSAERPKGSFSTLEIQRTEQGDSAMYLCASPGGLGTQYFGPGTRLTVL.

V gene TRBV28 combines with J gene TRBJ1-2, with D uncertain. There are 15 residues in the CDR3. CDR1 and CDR2 from the germline V gene are MDHEN and SYDVKM. Deletions cut 4 bases from V and 8 bases from J, with 20 bases between. The CDR3 DNA sequence: TGTGCCAGCAGTTCACAACCTAGGACGGTCTGGGGCTACACCTTC. The encoded protein is CASSSQPRTVWGYTF.

This sequence joins TRBV10-2 and TRBJ2-2, with 7 nucleotides matching TRBD1. The CDR3 is 14 residues long. Germline CDR1 WSHSY, CDR2 SAAADI. The V segment lost 8 bases and the J segment 4 bases; nucleotides outside the gene matches: 7. This chain's CDR3 is CASLGRGTTGELFF. The CDR3 nucleotides read TGCGCCAGCCTCGGCAGGGGGACCACCGGGGAGCTGTTTTTT.

The genes are TRBV2 and TRBJ2-1; 7 bases fit TRBD2. Germline loops: CDR1 SNHLY, CDR2 FYNNEI. The CDR3 has 13 amino acids. Trimming cost V 9 bases and J 0 bases; bases outside gene matches: 2. CDR3 nucleotides: TGTGCCAGAAAGCGGGACTCCTACAATGAGCAGTTCTTC. Translated, it gives CARKRDSYNEQFF.

This chain joins TRBV20-1 and TRBJ2-7; the match to TRBD2 covers 10 bases. This CDR3 is 14 amino acids long. With 3 bases clipped from V and 10 bases from J, the junction kept 12 bases outside the gene matches. Germline CDR1 is DFQATT and CDR2 is SNEGSKA (reference sequence). The CDR3 DNA follows: TGCAGTGCTAGCCAATTCCTAGCGGGAGATACCCAGTACTTC. It yields the protein CSASQFLAGDTQYF.

The chain employs TRBV4-1 and TRBJ2-4; D is possibly TRBD1 (6 bases). V lost 0 bases, J lost 2 bases, and 14 bases lay in between. The germline gives CDR1 MGHRA, CDR2 YSYEKL. The CDR3 has 17 amino acids. The CDR3, as DNA: TGCGCCAGCAGCCAAGATCCAGGGGACCCGTCCAAAAACATTCAGTACTTC. It yields the protein CASSQDPGDPSKNIQYF.

V is TRBV9 and J is TRBJ2-7; 7 bases match TRBD2. Germline V gene sequence: CDR1 SGDLS, CDR2 YYNGEE. The CDR3 consists of 14 residues. V shed 3 bases, J shed 2 bases, and the junction held 5 bases outside the gene matches. CDR3 loop: CASSAGGPPYEQYF. Written as DNA, the CDR3 is TGTGCCAGCAGCGCGGGAGGCCCTCCCTACGAGCAGTACTTC.